Below, one TCR beta chain is given with its context. What it recognizes is unknown. J was trimmed by 8 bases and V by 2 bases; bases with no gene match: 5. CDR1 is SGHVS, CDR2 FQNEAQ, per germline. This CDR3 contains 14 residues. This entry comes from a study of T cell responses to AZD1222 COVID-19 vaccine. Study-level points and caveats: Only a handful of AZD1222 recipients, several in all, had baseline seropositivity.

The method was immunoSEQ multiplex PCR; TCRdb's version includes in-frame clones alone and lacks a portion of them. The table lists 100,000 to 150,000 clones, roughly nine tenths of them singletons. The TCR comes from an adult in good health. The sequenced sample was peripheral blood, obtained on day 0 of AZD1222 vaccination. This chain connects TRBV7-8 to TRBJ2-1; TRBD2 agrees at 8 bases. The CDR3 DNA sequence: TGTGCCAGCAGCTTACCGGGGGGGTTTGATGAGCAGTTCTTC. Its translation: CASSLPGGFDEQFF.